This T cell receptor (beta chain) was retrieved from a study of regulatory T cells in long-lasting Graves disease. Study overall: Over 5 years of antithyroid drugs plus positive TSH receptor antibodies defined persistent Graves' disease.

Germline V lookup: CDR1 MGHRA, CDR2 YSYEKL. Trimming removed 2 bases from V and 3 bases from J; junction bases left unmatched: 8. The length of the CDR3 is 16 residues. Specified time point: persistent/refractory GD, antithyroid drugs over 5 years with positive TRAb. From PBMCs, RNA was extracted and then used to make the TCR library. Arm-PCR of CDR3 regions and iRepertoire HTBI primers were the basis on which TCR beta libraries were built. TCRdb ran MiXCR on the multiplex PCR reads and lists one entry per CDR3 protein. The table has hundreds of thousands of distinct CDR3 sequences, about 21% seen once.

The J gene is TRBJ1-2, the V gene TRBV4-1; 8 bases fit TRBD1. Sequencing was performed on peripheral blood mononuclear cells (PBMCs), taken when the disease was refractory, from a patient treated with antithyroid drugs. The receptor comes from a female donor with Graves disease. The CDR3 spells CASSQPQGGIDYGYTF. The CDR3, as DNA: TGCGCCAGCAGCCAACCACAGGGGGGAATTGACTATGGCTACACCTTC.